A single sample gave rise to the 27 T cell receptor beta chains below, sequenced in a study of blood T cells in healthy people across ages. Alongside a J-beta primer mix, a sample-barcoded 5' primer served in a second PCR lasting about 7 to 11 cycles. TCRdb redid the calling of the 5' RACE reads with MiXCR, one entry per CDR3 protein. The table shows approximately 670,000 distinct CDR3 sequences, with 40% to 45% occurring only once. The sequenced material came from blood. These receptors were taken from a man at least 80 years old in good health.

The genes are TRBV20-1 and TRBJ1-6; 7 nucleotides align to TRBD1. Germline V gene lookup returns CDR1 DFQATT and CDR2 SNEGSKA (reference sequence). The CDR3 runs to 14 residues. The V segment lost 8 bases and the J segment 11 bases; nucleotides outside the gene matches: 15. The CDR3, as DNA: TGCAGTCTCCCTACCAAGGGGGCTGTCGCACCCCTCCACTTT. This sequence encodes CSLPTKGAVAPLHF.

The chain joins TRBV29-1 to TRBJ1-1; D remains ambiguous. Trimming cost V 0 bases and J 13 bases, with 6 bases left between them. There are 9 residues in the CDR3. Germline CDR1 SQVTM, CDR2 ANQGSEA. Here the CDR3 reads CSVEDSHFF. CDR3 sequence (DNA): TGCAGCGTTGAAGATAGTCATTTCTTT.

This clonotype was recorded a few times. This chain links TRBV3-1 with TRBJ1-1; 7 nucleotides line up with TRBD1. Germline CDR1 and CDR2: LGHDT and YNNKEL (reference sequence). CDR3 size: 18 residues. The ends lost 4 bases at V and 1 base at J; junction bases unmatched: 15. The CDR3 nucleotides are TGTGCCAGCAGCCCCTTCAAGGGACAGCCCCCACAGAACACTGAAGCTTTCTTT. It yields the protein CASSPFKGQPPQNTEAFF.

The rearrangement joins TRBV6-2 or TRBV6-3 to TRBJ2-4, with D perhaps matching TRBD2 (7 bases). V was clipped by 3 bases and J by 7 bases, with 16 bases between them. Germline V gene lookup returns CDR1 MNHEY and CDR2 SVGEGT. The CDR3 is made up of 15 amino acids. The CDR3 nucleotides read TGTGCCAGCAGTTATGAAGGGGGGGGACGGAACATTCAGTACTTC. It is translated as CASSYEGGGRNIQYF.

J is TRBJ2-2 and V is TRBV6-2 or TRBV6-3; D unclear. Between the trimmed V and J ends, which lost 5 bases and 7 bases, there was a span of 14 bases. Germline V gene sequence: CDR1 MNHEY, CDR2 SVGEGT. The CDR3 is 14 amino acids. The CDR3 region has the DNA TGTGCCAGCAGTGTGGATCCACCGCACGGGGAGCTGTTTTTT. Encoded protein: CASSVDPPHGELFF.

The J gene is TRBJ2-5, the V gene TRBV20-1, with TRBD2 identical over 12 bases. The CDR3 has 18 amino acids. Germline V gives CDR1 DFQATT, CDR2 SNEGSKA (reference sequence). V dropped 4 bases and J dropped 0; count of bases not matched to a gene: 12. The CDR3 is CSAITSGGRTLYQETQYF. CDR3 sequence (DNA): TGCAGTGCTATTACTAGCGGGGGGAGAACTCTGTACCAAGAGACCCAGTACTTC.

This clonotype was seen only a few times. This chain uses TRBV6-1 with TRBJ1-5; D is possibly TRBD1 (5 bases). In germline, CDR1 is MNHNS, CDR2 SASEGT. Trimming removed 7 bases at V and 3 bases at J, with 16 bases between. The CDR3 runs 15 residues. The CDR3, as DNA: TGTGCCAGCACGACCGGGACGGATATCAATCAGCCCCAGCATTTT. It yields the protein CASTTGTDINQPQHF.

This rearrangement joins TRBV20-1 to TRBJ2-7; 8 bases line up with TRBD2. The CDR3 is 15 residues long. Germline assignment: CDR1 DFQATT and CDR2 SNEGSKA (reference sequence). The V gene end was trimmed by 3 bases and the J gene end by 5 bases; junction bases not matched to a gene: 12. CDR3 amino acids: CSASGGASVTDEQYF. The DNA of the CDR3 is TGCAGTGCTAGCGGGGGGGCGTCGGTTACCGACGAGCAGTACTTC.

The gene calls are TRBV6-2 or TRBV6-3 and TRBJ2-4; D unresolved. The J call is in doubt because the DNA end fits TRBJ2-7 better. CDR3 size: 12 residues. CDR1 MNHEY and CDR2 SVGEGT come from the germline V gene. The CDR3 nucleotides are TGTGCCAGCAGTTACTCCCCCTCCGAGCAGTACTTC. Protein: CASSYSPSEQYF.

The rearrangement joins TRBV20-1 to TRBJ1-5; TRBD1 aligns across 10 bases. Germline values: CDR1 DFQATT, CDR2 SNEGSKA (reference sequence). V shed 4 bases and J 5 bases; nucleotides not matched to a gene: 11. The length of the CDR3 is 16 residues. CDR3 protein: CSATKPGQGIHQPQHF. CDR3 coding DNA: TGCAGTGCTACGAAACCGGGACAGGGGATACATCAGCCCCAGCATTTT.

This clonotype was seen only a few times. The V call is TRBV15, the J call TRBJ1-6; possible D gene TRBD1, 5 bases. The germline V gene has CDR1 LNHNV and CDR2 YYDKDF (reference sequence). The V and J ends lost 5 bases and 4 bases respectively, with 9 bases between them. This CDR3 spans 14 amino acids. The CDR3 region is CATSLGAYNSPLHF. The DNA of the CDR3 is TGTGCCACCAGCCTCGGGGCGTATAATTCACCCCTCCACTTT.

The chain carries TRBV5-1 and TRBJ2-6, with 8 nucleotides matching TRBD1. Trimming took 2 bases from V and 3 from J; bases not matched to a gene: 13. Per germline, CDR1 SGHRS and CDR2 YFSETQ. The length of the CDR3 is 19 residues. CDR3 bases: TGCGCCAGCAGCTTCGACGGACAGGGACGCGGCTATGGGGCCAACGTCCTGACTTTC. Protein product: CASSFDGQGRGYGANVLTF. Full variable domain (missing parts from reference TRBV5-1 and TRBJ2-6): KAGVTQTPRYLIKTRGQQVTLSCSPISGHRSVSWYQQTPGQGLQFLFEYFSETQRNKGNFPGRFSGRQFSNSRSEMNVSTLELGDSALYLCASSFDGQGRGYGANVLTFGAGSRLTVL.

This clonotype was counted between two and nine times. The rearrangement joins TRBV20-1 to TRBJ2-3; TRBD2 agrees at 8 bases. Germline values: CDR1 DFQATT, CDR2 SNEGSKA (reference sequence). Unmatched junction bases numbered 6, after V lost 1 base and J lost 0 bases. This CDR3 contains 16 residues. The CDR3 DNA sequence: TGCAGTGCTAGAGCAACCGGGGGGGCCAGCACAGATACGCAGTATTTT. Translation: CSARATGGASTDTQYF.

The CDR3 here is CASRGTSGKDEQFF. Here the CDR3 DNA reads TGTGCCAGCAGGGGGACTAGCGGGAAAGATGAGCAGTTCTTC. The J gene is TRBJ2-1, the V gene TRBV3-1; the match to TRBD2 covers 13 bases. CDR1 is LGHDT and CDR2 is YNNKEL in the germline V gene (reference sequence). Germline trimming cut 6 bases from V and 8 bases from J; bases unmatched to any gene: 4. This CDR3 is 14 amino acids long.

This clonotype was observed at least ten times. The V and J genes are TRBV7-2 and TRBJ2-5; no clear D. Germline assignment: CDR1 SGHTA and CDR2 FQGNSA. This CDR3 spans 11 amino acids. Trimming took off 5 bases at V and 5 bases at J, with 6 bases between the two ends. The CDR3 DNA sequence: TGTGCCAGCAGCAACCCGGAGACCCAGTACTTC. It yields the protein CASSNPETQYF.

This clonotype has just a few counts. This chain connects TRBV15 to TRBJ2-1, with TRBD1 matching over 8 bases. The CDR3 totals 16 residues. V was clipped by 3 bases and J by 4 bases; unmatched bases: 8. Germline V gene data show CDR1 as LNHNV and CDR2 as YYDKDF (reference sequence). CDR3 bases: TGTGCCACCAGCAGCCCAGGGGGCGGAAGGTACAATGAGCAGTTCTTC. Translation gives CATSSPGGGRYNEQFF.

This sequence joins TRBV5-1 and TRBJ1-1; no firm D call. Germline values: CDR1 SGHRS, CDR2 YFSETQ. There are 14 residues in the CDR3. The V end lost 1 base, the J end lost 0 bases, and 7 bases lay between the germline ends. The CDR3 region is CASSLNSMNTEAFF. CDR3 coding DNA: TGCGCCAGCAGCTTGAACAGCATGAACACTGAAGCTTTCTTT.

This chain connects TRBV30 to TRBJ2-3; D is possibly TRBD2 (6 bases). This CDR3 contains 13 residues. V was trimmed by 5 bases and J by 5 bases, leaving 14 bases between them. Germline assignment: CDR1 GTSNPN and CDR2 SVGIG (reference sequence). CDR3 sequence: CAWASGGRDTQYF. As DNA, the CDR3 is TGTGCCTGGGCATCCGGGGGAAGAGATACGCAGTATTTT.

The chain recombines TRBV29-1 with TRBJ1-1, with a tentative D call TRBD1 (6 bases). Germline lookup yields CDR1 SQVTM and CDR2 ANQGSEA. CDR3 size: 13 residues. Trimming took off 4 bases at V and 4 bases at J, with 13 bases between the two ends. DNA of the CDR3: TGCAGCGTTGTTGTGGGGGCTCGCACTGAAGCTTTCTTT. This sequence encodes CSVVVGARTEAFF.

The rearrangement uses TRBV18 and TRBJ2-5, with 7 bases fitting TRBD2. Germline CDR1 reads KGHSH; CDR2 reads LQKENI. The CDR3 runs to 13 residues. V lost 7 bases and J lost 1; bases outside the gene matches: 3. CDR3 protein: CASLRTSQETQYF. The DNA of the CDR3 is TGTGCCAGCTTACGGACTAGCCAAGAGACCCAGTACTTC.

This chain uses TRBV9 with TRBJ2-7; TRBD2 matches 8 bases. V lost 3 bases to trimming and J lost 6 bases; unmatched junction nucleotides: 8. Germline V gene lookup returns CDR1 SGDLS and CDR2 YYNGEE. The CDR3 totals 14 residues. The CDR3, as DNA: TGTGCCAGCAGCGGAGTGGGACTAGTGGGCGAGCAGTACTTC. Amino acid sequence: CASSGVGLVGEQYF.

This chain links TRBV3-1 with TRBJ1-4; TRBD1 might be the D (5 bases). CDR3 length equals 21 residues. CDR1 LGHDT and CDR2 YNNKEL come from the germline V gene (reference sequence). Trimming removed 4 bases at V and 6 bases at J, with 33 bases between. The CDR3 reads CASSPTRVFVRKEREDEKLFF. DNA of the CDR3: TGTGCCAGCAGCCCAACCAGGGTTTTCGTTAGGAAGGAGAGAGAGGATGAAAAACTGTTTTTT.

This clonotype was recorded a few times. The chain combines TRBV25-1 with TRBJ2-1; 10 nucleotides match TRBD2. Germline lookup yields CDR1 MGHDK and CDR2 SYGVNS. V lost 2 bases and J lost 10; bases outside the gene matches: 17. This CDR3 spans 18 amino acids. This CDR3 reads CASSEHEKPTSGLPEQFF. Here the CDR3 DNA reads TGTGCCAGCAGTGAACACGAAAAACCGACTAGCGGGCTCCCAGAGCAGTTCTTC. The full variable domain, completed using reference TRBV25-1 and TRBJ2-1, is EADIYQTPRYLVIGTGKKITLECSQTMGHDKMYWYQQDPGMELHLIHYSYGVNSTEKGDLSSESTVSRIRTEHFPLTLESARPSHTSQYLCASSEHEKPTSGLPEQFFGPGTRLTVL.

This clonotype is a singleton in its sample. The CDR3 protein is CSGDLKLQETQYF. DNA for the CDR3: TGCAGCGGTGATTTAAAACTGCAAGAGACCCAGTACTTC. The chain has TRBV29-1 and TRBJ2-5; D uncertain. Trimming shortened V by 7 bases and J by 2 bases, and 14 bases separated the two germline ends. CDR3 length equals 13 residues. Germline CDR1 is SQVTM and CDR2 is ANQGSEA.

This clonotype came up a few times. At one of its ends the junction is not consistent with the germline gene, which may arise from a read error. The gene calls are TRBV6-2 or TRBV6-3 and TRBJ2-7; 7 bases align to TRBD1. In germline, CDR1 is MNHEY, CDR2 SVGEGT. The CDR3 runs to 14 residues. The CDR3 nucleotides are TGTGCCAGCAGTGACTCGCGGACAGGCTTGGGGCAGTACTTC. It specifies CASSDSRTGLGQYF.

This rearrangement joins TRBV11-2 to TRBJ2-3, with 8 bases that match TRBD2. The trim removed 5 bases at V and 0 bases at J, leaving 7 bases unmatched. Germline V lookup: CDR1 SGHAT, CDR2 FQNNGV. The CDR3 length is 16 residues. CDR3 protein: CASSRNGGVSTDTQYF. The CDR3 bases are TGTGCCAGCAGCCGGAACGGGGGGGTGAGCACAGATACGCAGTATTTT.

The V and J genes are TRBV6-2 or TRBV6-3 and TRBJ2-5; D uncertain. The germline gives CDR1 MNHEY, CDR2 SVGEGT. This CDR3 contains 14 residues. Trimming stripped 0 bases from V and 7 bases from J, with 12 bases between. The CDR3 coding sequence is TGTGCCAGCAGTTACTCCCGCAGATCGGGGACCCAGTACTTC. It is translated as CASSYSRRSGTQYF.